One sample yielded the 13 T cell receptor beta chains listed below, sequenced in a study of Graves' ophthalmopathy and Graves' hyperthyroidism (dated by TCRdb to 2017 to 2018). Instrument used: Illumina HiSeq 2000. For repertoire sequencing, TCR beta CDR3 regions were amplified from RNA transcripts. HTBI primers and the Qiagen OneStep RT-PCR kit were used in a first-round RT-PCR, which was followed by a second-round multiplex PCR, size selection and purification. Using fastp at Q25 and MiXCR, TCRdb reprocessed the public reads and kept productive beta chains. Every distinct CDR3 protein forms one entry, paired with its most common genes and DNA. The sample has roughly 420,000 distinct CDR3 sequences on record, approximately 21% of them singletons. Approximately 3% of the sample comes from the top ten. Sequenced material: peripheral blood. All receptors come from a woman between 18 and 30 years old with stable Graves' hyperthyroidism. Donor details come from another sample of the same person, matched by shared clones.

A few counts support this clonotype. The chain employs TRBV5-1 and TRBJ2-7; TRBD2 aligns across 11 bases. The CDR3 length is 17 residues. J lost 0 bases, V lost 1 base, and 6 bases had no gene match. Germline V gives CDR1 SGHRS, CDR2 YFSETQ. For the CDR3, the DNA is TGCGCCAGCAGCTTGTCTAGCGGGAGGTCAAGCTCCTACGAGCAGTACTTC. Its protein product is CASSLSSGRSSSYEQYF.

This clonotype was found a few times. This may be a read error, as it is one base from a much larger clone. J is TRBJ2-5 and V is TRBV29-1, with a tentative D call TRBD2 (6 bases). The CDR3 runs 16 residues. Trimming took off 6 bases at V and 6 bases at J, with 26 bases between the two ends. CDR1 and CDR2 (germline): SQVTM, ANQGSEA. The CDR3 spells CSVLFPGLSPFKTQYF. CDR3 DNA sequence: TGCAGCGTCCTATTTCCGGGACTTTCGCCTTTTAAGACCCAGTACTTC.

This clonotype was seen repeatedly, ten times or more. V and J are TRBV25-1 and TRBJ1-1, with 8 bases fitting TRBD1. The CDR3 has 15 residues. The germline V gene has CDR1 MGHDK and CDR2 SYGVNS. After removal of 6 bases from V and 0 bases from J, the junction contained 6 bases not matched to a gene. The CDR3 reads CASSPRDRMNTEAFF. CDR3 in DNA: TGTGCCAGCAGCCCACGGGACAGGATGAACACTGAAGCTTTCTTT.

This clonotype was recorded many times. The chain links TRBV29-1 to TRBJ2-7; TRBD1 might be the D (6 bases). This CDR3 contains 13 residues. CDR1 SQVTM and CDR2 ANQGSEA come from the germline V gene. The V gene lost 6 bases and the J gene lost 2 bases, with 14 bases spanning the gap. The CDR3 loop reads CSVKGTLTYEQYF. The CDR3 DNA sequence: TGCAGCGTGAAAGGGACACTCACCTACGAGCAGTACTTC.

The gene calls are TRBV6-1 and TRBJ2-7; tentative D call: TRBD2 (5 bases). Germline CDR1 MNHNS, CDR2 SASEGT. The CDR3 spans 14 residues. Trimming cost V 3 bases and J 3 bases, with 12 bases left between them. CDR3 in DNA: TGTGCCAGCAGTGAGATTATAGAGGGCTACGAGCAGTACTTC. It yields the protein CASSEIIEGYEQYF.

This chain uses TRBV24-1 with TRBJ2-2; 7 positions agree with TRBD2. Germline V lookup: CDR1 KGHDR, CDR2 SFDVKD. This CDR3 is 13 amino acids long. The ends lost 9 bases at V and 7 bases at J; junction bases unmatched: 7. CDR3 residues: CATATPGGGELFF. The CDR3 nucleotides are TGTGCCACCGCCACCCCGGGAGGCGGGGAGCTGTTTTTT.

The gene calls are TRBV28 and TRBJ1-1; 7 positions agree with TRBD1. Trimming cost V 4 bases and J 1 base; bases outside gene matches: 6. CDR3 length equals 15 residues. CDR1 is MDHEN and CDR2 is SYDVKM in the germline V gene. The CDR3 bases are TGTGCCAGCAGTTCCGGGGGACAGACGAACACTGAAGCTTTCTTT. It translates to CASSSGGQTNTEAFF.

The genes are TRBV20-1 and TRBJ2-5; 11 positions agree with TRBD2. The CDR3 extends over 16 amino acids. Germline V gives CDR1 DFQATT, CDR2 SNEGSKA (reference sequence). Trimming at V came to 6 bases and at J to 1 base, leaving 10 bases not matched to a gene. DNA for the CDR3: TGCAGTGCCGCTAGACGACTAGCGGGAATCCAAGAGACCCAGTACTTC. Its translation: CSAARRLAGIQETQYF.

This clonotype has ten or more counts. V usage is TRBV5-1 and J usage is TRBJ2-7; 7 bases map to TRBD2. This CDR3 region has 16 residues. With 7 bases clipped from V and 2 bases from J, the junction kept 15 bases outside the gene matches. In germline, CDR1 is SGHRS, CDR2 YFSETQ. CDR3 nucleotide sequence: TGCGCCAGCCAGGAAACAGCGAGCGGGGTAACCTACGAGCAGTACTTC. This encodes CASQETASGVTYEQYF.

Notes on this clonotype: The junction differs from germline at one of its ends, possibly a read error. The chain couples TRBV5-8 to TRBJ2-7; 11 nucleotides match TRBD1. The CDR3 runs to 15 residues. Germline CDR1 and CDR2: SGHTS and YDEGEE. The CDR3 spells CSSSLGQGAGYEQYF. The CDR3 DNA sequence: TGTTCCAGCAGCCTCGGACAGGGGGCAGGCTACGAGCAGTACTTC.

This clonotype was recorded many times. One end of the junction is discordant with germline, which a read error may explain. The chain joins TRBV12-3 or TRBV12-4 to TRBJ1-2; no firm D call. This CDR3 has 15 residues. The CDR3 nucleotides are TGTGCCGGCAGTTTTTCTCTCCCGGGCCGGAATGGCTACACCTTC. Amino acid sequence: CAGSFSLPGRNGYTF.

There are many counts of this clonotype. The chain carries TRBV12-3 or TRBV12-4 and TRBJ1-2; TRBD1 matches at 8 bases. CDR3 length: 15 amino acids. V lost 5 bases, J lost 5 bases, and 10 bases stayed unmatched. CDR3 sequence reads: CASSLVRTGRYGYTF. The CDR3, as DNA: TGTGCCAGCAGTCTCGTACGGACAGGGAGATATGGCTACACCTTC.

The chain joins TRBV7-9 to TRBJ1-1; D is perhaps TRBD1 (6 bases). The CDR3 is 14 amino acids. V shed 0 bases and J shed 6 bases, with 11 bases lying between them. Looked up from germline, CDR1 is SEHNR and CDR2 is FQNEAQ (reference sequence). The chain's CDR3 is CASSLAGGFAEAFF. As DNA, the CDR3 is TGTGCCAGCAGCTTAGCGGGGGGCTTCGCTGAAGCTTTCTTT.